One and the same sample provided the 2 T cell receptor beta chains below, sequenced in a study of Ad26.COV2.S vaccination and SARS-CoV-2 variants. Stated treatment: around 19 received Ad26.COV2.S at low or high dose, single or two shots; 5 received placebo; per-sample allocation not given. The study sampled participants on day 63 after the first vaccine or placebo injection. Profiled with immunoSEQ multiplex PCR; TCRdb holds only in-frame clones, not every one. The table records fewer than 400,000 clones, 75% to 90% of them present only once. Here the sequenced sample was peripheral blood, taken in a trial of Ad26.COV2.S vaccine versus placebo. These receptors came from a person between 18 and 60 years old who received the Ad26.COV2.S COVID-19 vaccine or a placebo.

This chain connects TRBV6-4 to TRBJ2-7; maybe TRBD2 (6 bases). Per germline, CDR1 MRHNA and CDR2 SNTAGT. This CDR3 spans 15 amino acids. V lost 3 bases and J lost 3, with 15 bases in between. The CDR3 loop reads CASSEYGGGSYEQYF. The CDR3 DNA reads TGTGCCAGCAGTGAATATGGCGGAGGGAGCTACGAGCAGTACTTC.

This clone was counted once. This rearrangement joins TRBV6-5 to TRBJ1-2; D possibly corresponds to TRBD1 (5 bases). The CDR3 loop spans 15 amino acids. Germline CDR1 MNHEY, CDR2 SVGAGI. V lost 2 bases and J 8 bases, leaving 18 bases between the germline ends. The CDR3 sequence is CASSYGEGTQEGYTF. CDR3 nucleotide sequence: TGTGCCAGCAGTTACGGTGAGGGGACCCAAGAAGGCTACACCTTC.